The 28 T cell receptor beta chains below come from one sample, sequenced in a study of blood T cell repertoires in COVID-19. Sequencing was performed with immunoSEQ multiplex PCR; in TCRdb, only in-frame clones are kept and a portion is missing. The data hold 300,000 or so clones, with about 87% observed a single time. Sequenced sample: peripheral blood. The receptors were sampled from a woman aged 50 to 60 who had recovered from COVID-19.

This clone has only a few counts. This chain links TRBV28 with TRBJ1-2, with a weak D call TRBD1 (6 bases). The V end was cut by 4 bases, the J end by 10 bases, with 13 bases between. This CDR3 region has 12 residues. Germline CDR1 reads MDHEN; CDR2 reads SYDVKM. The CDR3 DNA sequence: TGTGCCAGCAGTTCCCGACAGGCCCCCTACACCTTC. Its translation is CASSSRQAPYTF.

The chain carries TRBV3-1 (or the pseudogene TRBV3-2) and TRBJ1-5, with a weak D call TRBD1 (5 bases). CDR3 size: 15 residues. Germline-derived CDR1 and CDR2 are LGHDT and YNNKEL (reference sequence). V was trimmed by 1 base and J by 7 bases, leaving 14 bases between them. The CDR3 DNA reads TGTGCCAGCAGCCAAGGTGCGCAGGGCACCCAGCCCCAGCATTTT. Its protein is CASSQGAQGTQPQHF.

The chain links TRBV4-3 to TRBJ2-3; unclear D gene. V lost 5 bases and J lost 0, with 6 bases in between. The CDR3 consists of 13 residues. The germline V gene encodes CDR1 LGHNA and CDR2 YSLEER. This chain's CDR3 is CASSTESTDTQYF. In nucleotides, the CDR3 is TGCGCCAGCAGCACAGAGAGCACAGATACGCAGTATTTT.

This rearrangement joins TRBV5-1 to TRBJ1-2, with D possibly matching TRBD1 (5 bases). Germline-derived CDR1 and CDR2 are SGHRS and YFSETQ. The CDR3 runs 13 residues. V was cut by 4 bases and J by 4 bases, with 11 bases left in between. The CDR3: CASSPGHGYGYTF. CDR3 sequence (DNA): TGCGCCAGCAGCCCCGGACACGGCTATGGCTACACCTTC.

The chain employs TRBV6-2 or TRBV6-3 and TRBJ2-3; D not certain. Germline-derived CDR1 and CDR2 are MNHEY and SVGEGT. CDR3 size: 12 residues. With 0 bases removed from V and 9 bases from J, the gap between germline ends came to 7 bases. The CDR3 protein is CASSYSWRTQYF. CDR3 sequence (DNA): TGTGCCAGCAGTTACTCGTGGCGGACGCAGTATTTT.

Of note for this clone: Sequence at one end of the junction differs from germline and may be a read error. CDR3 bases: TGTGCCAGCATCTTGGGCCCGCGGGCCACCGGGGAGCTGTTTTTT. As protein: CASILGPRATGELFF. V and J are TRBV5-6 and TRBJ2-2; weak D call: TRBD2 (5 bases). The CDR3 sequence is 15 residues long. CDR1 is SGHDT, CDR2 YYEEEE, per germline.

The chain recombines TRBV27 with TRBJ2-7; no clear D gene. This CDR3 has 13 residues. Deletions cut 10 bases from V and 5 bases from J, with 18 bases between. Germline values: CDR1 MNHEY, CDR2 SMNVEV (reference sequence). The CDR3: CATSPRVAHEQYF. In nucleotides, the CDR3 is TGTGCCACCTCCCCCCGGGTAGCCCACGAGCAGTACTTC.

V usage is TRBV10-3 and J usage is TRBJ2-2; D call uncertain. The CDR3 runs to 13 residues. Per the germline V gene, CDR1 is ENHRY and CDR2 is SYGVKD. The CDR3 protein is CAASRSNTGELFF. As DNA, the CDR3 is TGTGCAGCGAGCCGTTCGAACACCGGGGAGCTGTTTTTT.

The gene calls are TRBV6-5 and TRBJ2-5, with 7 positions matching TRBD2. J gave up 2 bases and V 4 bases, and 7 bases lay outside the gene matches. The CDR3 sequence is 15 residues long. The V gene's germline CDR1 is MNHEY and CDR2 SVGAGI. The CDR3 region has the DNA TGTGCCAGCAGTTGGGCTAGCGGTACTCAAGAGACCCAGTACTTC. It encodes CASSWASGTQETQYF.

This clone was found a few times. The V call is TRBV7-9, the J call TRBJ2-5, with 13 bases fitting TRBD2. V lost 4 bases to trimming and J lost 2 bases; unmatched junction nucleotides: 4. This CDR3 has 16 amino acids. Per germline, CDR1 SEHNR and CDR2 FQNEAQ (reference sequence). CDR3 DNA: TGTGCCAGCAGCTCTTCACTAGCGGGGGGGCAAGAGACCCAGTACTTC. Residues: CASSSSLAGGQETQYF. The whole variable domain, filled in from reference TRBV7-9 and TRBJ2-5, reads DTGVSQNPRHKITKRGQNVTFRCDPISEHNRLYWYRQTLGQGPEFLTYFQNEAQLEKSRLLSDRFSAERPKGSFSTLEIQRTEQGDSAMYLCASSSSLAGGQETQYFGPGTRLLVL.

CDR3 coding DNA: TGTGCCAGCAGCTTAGTACAGTCTAATGAAAAACTGTTTTTT. Its protein is CASSLVQSNEKLFF. The chain is built from TRBV7-9 and TRBJ1-4; D call uncertain. This CDR3 region has 14 residues. CDR1 is SEHNR, CDR2 FQNEAQ, per germline (reference sequence). Trimming removed 1 base from V and 3 bases from J, with 6 bases in between. Full variable domain (outside the CDR3, taken from reference TRBV7-9 and TRBJ1-4): DTGVSQNPRHKITKRGQNVTFRCDPISEHNRLYWYRQTLGQGPEFLTYFQNEAQLEKSRLLSDRFSAERPKGSFSTLEIQRTEQGDSAMYLCASSLVQSNEKLFFGSGTQLSVL.

This chain joins TRBV14 and TRBJ1-3; D unclear. The ends were cut back, 2 bases at V and 4 bases at J, with 15 bases in the middle. The CDR3 totals 16 residues. The germline CDR1 and CDR2 sequences are SGHDN and FVKESK. The DNA for the CDR3 is TGTGCCAGCAGCCAACGACAATTATTAGGAGGAAACACCATATATTTT. Amino acid sequence: CASSQRQLLGGNTIYF.

V usage is TRBV7-2 and J usage is TRBJ1-3; no definite D call. V lost 1 base and J lost 4, with 11 bases in between. In germline, CDR1 is SGHTA, CDR2 FQGNSA. The CDR3 loop spans 15 amino acids. The CDR3 protein is CASSLEAGNGNTIYF. Here the CDR3 DNA reads TGTGCCAGCAGCTTAGAGGCAGGCAACGGAAACACCATATATTTT. The full variable domain, with the rest looked up from reference TRBV7-2 and TRBJ1-3, is GAGVSQSPSNKVTEKGKDVELRCDPISGHTALYWYRQSLGQGLEFLIYFQGNSAPDKSGLPSDRFSAERTGGSVSTLTIQRTQQEDSAVYLCASSLEAGNGNTIYFGEGSWLTVV.

J is TRBJ2-7 and V is TRBV6-2 or TRBV6-3; 7 bases are a match to TRBD2. CDR1 MNHEY and CDR2 SVGEGT come from the germline V gene. The CDR3 loop spans 15 amino acids. With V trimmed by 5 bases and J by 2 bases, 9 bases remained unmatched. The CDR3 DNA follows: TGTGCCAGCAGTGACCTAGCGGACGCTACCTACGAGCAGTACTTC. It specifies CASSDLADATYEQYF.

Here the CDR3 reads CASSLGGGRGYEQYF. The CDR3, as DNA: TGTGCCAGCAGCTTGGGGGGTGGGAGAGGATACGAGCAGTACTTC. The V gene is TRBV5-5, the J gene TRBJ2-7; a weak D match, TRBD2 (5 bases). The CDR3 totals 15 residues. Germline-derived CDR1 and CDR2 are SGHKS and YYEKEE (reference sequence). Between the trimmed V and J ends, which lost 0 bases and 4 bases, there was a span of 14 bases. The full variable domain, with the rest looked up from reference TRBV5-5 and TRBJ2-7, is DAGVTQSPTHLIKTRGQQVTLRCSPISGHKSVSWYQQVLGQGPQFIFQYYEKEERGRGNFPDRFSARQFPNYSSELNVNALLLGDSALYLCASSLGGGRGYEQYFGPGTRLTVT.

The chain has TRBV7-9 and TRBJ1-5; D gene uncertain. Germline CDR1 reads SEHNR; CDR2 reads FQNEAQ (reference sequence). CDR3 size: 12 residues. V was clipped by 10 bases and J by 1 base, with 8 bases between them. The CDR3 loop is CATGRSNQPQHF. The DNA for the CDR3 is TGTGCCACTGGGAGGAGCAATCAGCCCCAGCATTTT.

The V call is TRBV4-1, the J call TRBJ1-3; 9 bases map to TRBD1. CDR3 length: 16 amino acids. Losses at the gene ends were 2 bases for V and 3 bases for J; bases not matched to a gene: 5. Germline assignment: CDR1 MGHRA and CDR2 YSYEKL. The CDR3 is CASSQTGGAGGNTIYF. The CDR3 DNA reads TGCGCCAGCAGCCAAACAGGGGGCGCAGGTGGAAACACCATATATTTT.

The rearrangement links TRBV10-2 to TRBJ2-2; 12 positions agree with TRBD1. The CDR3 sequence is 12 residues long. J lost 17 bases, V lost 2 bases, and 3 bases had no gene match. Germline V gene lookup returns CDR1 WSHSY and CDR2 SAAADI. CDR3 nucleotide sequence: TGCGCCAGCAGTGAGGGGACAGGGGGCCTTTTTTTT. Amino acids: CASSEGTGGLFF.

This sequence joins TRBV28 and TRBJ1-3; D gene uncertain. The germline V and J ends were trimmed by 3 bases and 0 bases, with 6 bases remaining between them. The CDR3 extends over 14 amino acids. The V gene's germline CDR1 is MDHEN and CDR2 SYDVKM. In DNA form, the CDR3 reads TGTGCCAGCAGTTTTTCAATCTCTGGAAACACCATATATTTT. As protein: CASSFSISGNTIYF.

This chain connects TRBV30 to TRBJ1-2; TRBD1 agrees at 7 bases. CDR1 and CDR2 from the germline V gene are GTSNPN and SVGIG (reference sequence). V was clipped by 3 bases and J by 7 bases; unmatched bases: 8. CDR3 size: 13 residues. This chain's CDR3 is CAWSGQATFGYTF. CDR3 coding DNA: TGTGCCTGGAGCGGACAGGCGACCTTTGGCTACACCTTC.

The V call is TRBV10-3, the J call TRBJ2-7; 7 bases match TRBD1. There are 13 residues in the CDR3. V was pared by 7 bases and J by 6 bases, with 9 bases of the junction left unmatched. Germline V gene data show CDR1 as ENHRY and CDR2 as SYGVKD. The CDR3 DNA reads TGTGCCATCAAAGGACAGGAGGTGGGCGAGCAGTACTTC. Residues: CAIKGQEVGEQYF.

The chain is built from TRBV6-5 and TRBJ1-1, with D unresolved. V was pared by 0 bases and J by 2 bases, with 13 bases between. CDR3 length equals 16 residues. Germline CDR1 and CDR2: MNHEY and SVGAGI. CDR3: CASSYSRSTINTEAFF. CDR3 nucleotides: TGTGCCAGCAGTTACTCGCGAAGTACGATAAACACTGAAGCTTTCTTT.

Here the CDR3 reads CASSQDLPSGRASHSYEQYF. The CDR3 DNA reads as TGTGCCAGCAGCCAAGATTTGCCTAGCGGGAGGGCCTCCCACTCCTACGAGCAGTACTTC. The chain uses TRBV4-2 and TRBJ2-7; 12 nucleotides agree with TRBD2. The germline V gene has CDR1 LGHNA and CDR2 YNFKEQ. The CDR3 has 20 amino acids. The ends lost 0 bases at V and 0 bases at J; junction bases unmatched: 12.

With regard to this clone: Different DNA sequences within this sample yield the same CDR3. The chain couples TRBV2 to TRBJ1-5; 7 positions agree with TRBD1. Germline-derived CDR1 and CDR2 are SNHLY and FYNNEI. Losses at the gene ends were 6 bases for V and 0 bases for J; bases not matched to a gene: 5. The length of the CDR3 is 15 residues. Here the CDR3 reads CASRGGQYSNQPQHF. DNA for the CDR3: TGTGCCAGCAGGGGGGGACAGTATAGCAATCAGCCCCAGCATTTT.

The chain uses TRBV9 and TRBJ2-3, with D possibly TRBD2 on 5 matching bases. The germline V gene has CDR1 SGDLS and CDR2 YYNGEE. The CDR3 has 18 amino acids. Trimming removed 0 bases from V and 1 base from J, with 18 bases in between. The CDR3 DNA reads TGTGCCAGCAGCGTAGGAGTCGGTAGCGAACGTCGCACAGATACGCAGTATTTT. As protein: CASSVGVGSERRTDTQYF.

The chain uses TRBV7-2 and TRBJ2-2; D is possibly TRBD2 (6 bases). Germline lookup yields CDR1 SGHTA and CDR2 FQGNSA. V lost 3 bases to trimming and J lost 6 bases, with 14 bases between them. The CDR3 has 15 amino acids. In nucleotides, the CDR3 is TGTGCCAGCAGCTTGGTCTTACGGGGGTCCGGGGAGCTGTTTTTT. This codes for CASSLVLRGSGELFF.

V usage is TRBV5-4 and J usage is TRBJ2-1; 7 bases align to TRBD2. The length of the CDR3 is 15 residues. Germline values: CDR1 SGHNT, CDR2 YYREEE (reference sequence). Trimming took 5 bases from V and 1 from J; bases not matched to a gene: 6. As DNA, the CDR3 is TGTGCCAGCAGGACTACTAGCGCGTCCTACAATGAGCAGTTCTTC. Translation gives CASRTTSASYNEQFF.

About this clone: Other DNA sequences from this sample encode an identical CDR3 as well. The rearrangement joins TRBV7-2 to TRBJ2-1, with TRBD2 matching 10 bases. Germline-derived CDR1 and CDR2 are SGHTA and FQGNSA. This CDR3 is 14 amino acids long. V lost 5 bases to trimming and J lost 8 bases; unmatched junction nucleotides: 6. CDR3 nucleotide sequence: TGTGCCAGCAGCACAGCGGGAGGGCCTTATGAGCAGTTCTTC. This sequence encodes CASSTAGGPYEQFF.